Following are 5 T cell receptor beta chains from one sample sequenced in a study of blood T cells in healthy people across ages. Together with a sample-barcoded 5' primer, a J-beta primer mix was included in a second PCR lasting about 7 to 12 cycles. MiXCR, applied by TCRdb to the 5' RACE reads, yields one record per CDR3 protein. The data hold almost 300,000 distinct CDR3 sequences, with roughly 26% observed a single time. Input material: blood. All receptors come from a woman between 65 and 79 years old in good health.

The CDR3 loop reads CASSQASGNYNEQFF. In nucleotides, the CDR3 is TGTGCCAGCAGCCAAGCTAGCGGAAACTACAATGAGCAGTTCTTC. V gene TRBV4-2 combines with J gene TRBJ2-1; 7 bases align to TRBD2. The CDR3 consists of 15 residues. Looked up from germline, CDR1 is LGHNA and CDR2 is YNFKEQ. Trimming at V came to 1 base and at J to 3 bases, leaving 3 bases not matched to a gene.

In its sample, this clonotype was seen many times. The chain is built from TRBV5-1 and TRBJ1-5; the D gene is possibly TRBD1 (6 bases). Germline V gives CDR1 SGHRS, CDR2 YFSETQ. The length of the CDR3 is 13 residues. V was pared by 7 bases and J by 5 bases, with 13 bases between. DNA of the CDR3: TGCGCCAGCGCACAGGGTACCGATCAGCCCCAGCATTTT. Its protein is CASAQGTDQPQHF.

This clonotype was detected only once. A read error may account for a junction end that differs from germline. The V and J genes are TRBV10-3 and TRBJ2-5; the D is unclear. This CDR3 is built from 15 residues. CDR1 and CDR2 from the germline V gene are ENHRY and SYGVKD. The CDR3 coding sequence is TGTGCCATCAGTGAGACTCCGACAAACCAGGAGACCCAGTACTTC. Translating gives CAISETPTNQETQYF.

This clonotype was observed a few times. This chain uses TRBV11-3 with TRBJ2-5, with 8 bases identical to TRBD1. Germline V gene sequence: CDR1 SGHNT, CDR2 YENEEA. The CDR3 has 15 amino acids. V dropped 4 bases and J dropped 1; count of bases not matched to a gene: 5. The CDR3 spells CASSSGQGVQETQYF. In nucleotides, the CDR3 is TGTGCCAGCAGCTCCGGACAGGGCGTCCAAGAGACCCAGTACTTC. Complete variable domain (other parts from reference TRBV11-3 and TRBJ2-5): EAGVVQSPRYKIIEKKQPVAFWCNPISGHNTLYWYLQNLGQGPELLIRYENEEAVDDSQLPKDRFSAERLKGVDSTLKIQPAELGDSAVYLCASSSGQGVQETQYFGPGTRLLVL.

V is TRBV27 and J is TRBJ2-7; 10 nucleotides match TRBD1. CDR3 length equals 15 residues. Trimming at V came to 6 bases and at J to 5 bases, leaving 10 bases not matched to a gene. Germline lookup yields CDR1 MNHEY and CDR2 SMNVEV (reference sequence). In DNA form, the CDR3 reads TGTGCCAGCAGCTCTGGGACAGGGGAGGACAACGAGCAGTACTTC. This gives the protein CASSSGTGEDNEQYF.